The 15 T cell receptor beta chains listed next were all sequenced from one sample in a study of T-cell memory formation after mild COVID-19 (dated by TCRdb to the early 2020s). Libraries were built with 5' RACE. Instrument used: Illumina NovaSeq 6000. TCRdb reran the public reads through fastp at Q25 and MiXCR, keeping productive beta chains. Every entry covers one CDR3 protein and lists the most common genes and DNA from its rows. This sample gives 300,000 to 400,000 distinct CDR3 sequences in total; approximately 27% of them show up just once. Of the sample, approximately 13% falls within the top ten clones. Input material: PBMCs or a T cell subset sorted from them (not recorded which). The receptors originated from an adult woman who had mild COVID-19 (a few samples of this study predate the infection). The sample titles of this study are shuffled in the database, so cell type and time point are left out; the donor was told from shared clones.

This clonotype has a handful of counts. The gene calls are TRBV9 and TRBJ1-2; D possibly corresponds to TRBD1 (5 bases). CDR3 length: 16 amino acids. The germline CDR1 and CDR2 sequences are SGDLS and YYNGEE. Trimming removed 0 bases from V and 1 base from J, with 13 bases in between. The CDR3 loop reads CASSVGMAGNNYGYTF. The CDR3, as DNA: TGTGCCAGCAGCGTAGGAATGGCAGGGAATAACTATGGCTACACCTTC.

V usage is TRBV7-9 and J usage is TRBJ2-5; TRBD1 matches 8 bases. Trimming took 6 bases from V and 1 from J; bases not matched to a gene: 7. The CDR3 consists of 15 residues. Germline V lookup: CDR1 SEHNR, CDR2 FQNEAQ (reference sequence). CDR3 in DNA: TGTGCCAGCAGACGTCAGGGGGCCATCCAAGAGACCCAGTACTTC. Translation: CASRRQGAIQETQYF.

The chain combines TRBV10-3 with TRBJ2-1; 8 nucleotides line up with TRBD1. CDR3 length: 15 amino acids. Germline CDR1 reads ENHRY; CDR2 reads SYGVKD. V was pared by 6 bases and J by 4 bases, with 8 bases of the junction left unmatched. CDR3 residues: CAIRTGTGFYNEQFF. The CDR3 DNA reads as TGTGCCATCAGAACCGGGACAGGATTTTACAATGAGCAGTTCTTC.

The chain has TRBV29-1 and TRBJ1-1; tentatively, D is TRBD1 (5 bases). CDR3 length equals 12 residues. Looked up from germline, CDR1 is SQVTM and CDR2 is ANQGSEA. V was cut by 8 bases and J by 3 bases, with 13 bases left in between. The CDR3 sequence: CSTRRQYTEAFF. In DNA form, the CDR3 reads TGCAGCACCCGGAGACAGTACACTGAAGCTTTCTTT.

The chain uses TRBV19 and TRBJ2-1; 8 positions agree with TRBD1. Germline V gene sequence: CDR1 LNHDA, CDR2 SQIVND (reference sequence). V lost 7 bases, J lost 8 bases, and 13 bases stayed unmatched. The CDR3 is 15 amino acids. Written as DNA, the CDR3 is TGTGCCAGTAAGTTTGGACAGGGTTTAGTAGATGAGCAGTTCTTC. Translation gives CASKFGQGLVDEQFF. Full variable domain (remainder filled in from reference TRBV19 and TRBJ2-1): DGGITQSPKYLFRKEGQNVTLSCEQNLNHDAMYWYRQDPGQGLRLIYYSQIVNDFQKGDIAEGYSVSREKKESFPLTVTSAQKNPTAFYLCASKFGQGLVDEQFFGPGTRLTVL.

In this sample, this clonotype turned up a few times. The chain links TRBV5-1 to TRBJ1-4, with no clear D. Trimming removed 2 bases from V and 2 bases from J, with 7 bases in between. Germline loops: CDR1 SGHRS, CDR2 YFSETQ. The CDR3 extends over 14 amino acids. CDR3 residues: CASSFGLTNEKLFF. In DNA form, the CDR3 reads TGCGCCAGCAGCTTCGGGTTGACTAATGAAAAACTGTTTTTT.

CDR3 amino acids: CASSLTAGGEAYEQYF. CDR3 sequence (DNA): TGTGCCAGCAGCTTAACAGCGGGAGGGGAGGCCTACGAGCAGTACTTC. The chain is built from TRBV7-8 and TRBJ2-7, with 10 positions matching TRBD2. The CDR3 loop spans 16 amino acids. Germline V gene sequence: CDR1 SGHVS, CDR2 FQNEAQ. Germline trimming cut 2 bases from V and 2 bases from J; bases unmatched to any gene: 6.

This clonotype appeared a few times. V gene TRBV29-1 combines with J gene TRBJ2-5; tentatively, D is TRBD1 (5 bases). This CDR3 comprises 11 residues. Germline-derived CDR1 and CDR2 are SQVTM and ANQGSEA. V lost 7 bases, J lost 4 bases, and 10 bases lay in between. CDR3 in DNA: TGCAGCGCAAAGGACACAGAGACCCAGTACTTC. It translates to CSAKDTETQYF.

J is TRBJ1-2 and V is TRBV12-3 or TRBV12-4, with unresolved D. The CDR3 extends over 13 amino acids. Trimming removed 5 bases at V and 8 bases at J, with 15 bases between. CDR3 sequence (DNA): TGTGCCAGCAGTGTAGTTGAGGCTGGGGGCTACACCTTC. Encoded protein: CASSVVEAGGYTF.

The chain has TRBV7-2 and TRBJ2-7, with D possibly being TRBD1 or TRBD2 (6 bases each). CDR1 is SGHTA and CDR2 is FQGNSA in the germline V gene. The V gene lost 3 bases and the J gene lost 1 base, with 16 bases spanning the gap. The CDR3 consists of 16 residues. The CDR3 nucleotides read TGTGCCAGCAGCTTCGGAGGGGGGTCGCCATCCTACGAGCAGTACTTC. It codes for CASSFGGGSPSYEQYF.

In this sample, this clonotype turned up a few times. In DNA, the CDR3 is TGTGCCAGCAGCTCAGTGAGACAGGGTTTGTTATACGAGCAGTACTTC. As protein: CASSSVRQGLLYEQYF. The chain joins TRBV7-9 to TRBJ2-7; TRBD1 aligns across 7 bases. The CDR3 sequence is 16 residues long. Looked up from germline, CDR1 is SEHNR and CDR2 is FQNEAQ (reference sequence). J was trimmed by 4 bases and V by 4 bases; bases with no gene match: 13.

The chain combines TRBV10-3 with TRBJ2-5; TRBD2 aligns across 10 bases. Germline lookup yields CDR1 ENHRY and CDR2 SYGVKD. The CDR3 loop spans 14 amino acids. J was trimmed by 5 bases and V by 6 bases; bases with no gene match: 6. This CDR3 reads CAIRSGGAGETQYF. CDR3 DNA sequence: TGTGCCATCAGGAGCGGGGGGGCCGGGGAGACCCAGTACTTC.

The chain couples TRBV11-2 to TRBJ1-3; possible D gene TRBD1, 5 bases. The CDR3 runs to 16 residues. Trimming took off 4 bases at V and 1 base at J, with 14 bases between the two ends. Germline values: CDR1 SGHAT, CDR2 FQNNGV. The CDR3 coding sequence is TGTGCCAGCAGCTCGGCCTGGGGCGAATCTGGAAACACCATATATTTT. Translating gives CASSSAWGESGNTIYF.

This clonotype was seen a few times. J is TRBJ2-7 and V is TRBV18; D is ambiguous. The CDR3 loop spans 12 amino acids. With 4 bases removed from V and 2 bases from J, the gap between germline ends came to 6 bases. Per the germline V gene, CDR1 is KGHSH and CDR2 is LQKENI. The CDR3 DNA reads TGTGCCAGCTCACAGAATACCTACGAGCAGTACTTC. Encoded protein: CASSQNTYEQYF.

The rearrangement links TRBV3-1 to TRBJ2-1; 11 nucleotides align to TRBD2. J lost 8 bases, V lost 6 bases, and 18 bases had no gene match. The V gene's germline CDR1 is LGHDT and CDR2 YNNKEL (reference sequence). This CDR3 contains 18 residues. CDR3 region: CASSRPVAGGHRIYEQFF. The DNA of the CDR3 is TGTGCCAGCAGTCGCCCGGTAGCGGGGGGGCATCGGATCTATGAGCAGTTCTTC.